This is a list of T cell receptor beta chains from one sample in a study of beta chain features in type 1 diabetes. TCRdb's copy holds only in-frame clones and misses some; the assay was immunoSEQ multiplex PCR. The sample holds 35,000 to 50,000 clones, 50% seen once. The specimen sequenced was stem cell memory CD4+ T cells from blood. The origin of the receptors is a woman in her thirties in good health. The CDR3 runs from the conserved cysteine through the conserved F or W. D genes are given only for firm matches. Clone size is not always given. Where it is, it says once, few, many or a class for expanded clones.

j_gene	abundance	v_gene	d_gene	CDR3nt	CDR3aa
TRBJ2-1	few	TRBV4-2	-	TGTGCCAGCAGCCAACACGCGGGGGCCTCCTACAATGAGCAGTTCTTC	CASSQHAGASYNEQFF
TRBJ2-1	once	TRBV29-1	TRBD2	TGCAGCGTTGGAAAGCGGGGAGTCTACAATGAGCAGTTCTTC	CSVGKRGVYNEQFF
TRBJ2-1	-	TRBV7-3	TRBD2	TGTGCCAGCAGCGAGTTAAACGGACTAGCTGATTACAATGAGCAGTTCTTC	CASSELNGLADYNEQFF
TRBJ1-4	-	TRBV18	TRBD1	TGTGCCAGCTCAATGGGACAGGGGGCCACCTCTACTAATGAAAAACTGTTTTTT	CASSMGQGATSTNEKLFF
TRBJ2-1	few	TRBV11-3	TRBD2	TGTGCCAGCAGCTGGACTAGCGGGGCCTCCTACAATGAGCAGTTCTTC	CASSWTSGASYNEQFF
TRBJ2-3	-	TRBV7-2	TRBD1	TGTGCCAGCAGCGGGGACAGGGGACTAGATACGCAGTATTTT	CASSGDRGLDTQYF
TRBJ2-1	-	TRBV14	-	TGTGCCAGCAGCCAAGCGAACAAAGAGCAGTTCTTC	CASSQANKEQFF
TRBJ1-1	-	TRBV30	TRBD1	TGTGCCTGGAGTGTTAGGCAGGGGGCTATGAACACTGAAGCTTTCTTT	CAWSVRQGAMNTEAFF
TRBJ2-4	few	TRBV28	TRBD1	TGTGCCAGCAGTCTTTTCATTTACACGACAGGGGAGAGGGCCAAAAACATTCAGTACTTC	CASSLFIYTTGERAKNIQYF
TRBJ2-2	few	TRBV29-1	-	TGCAGCGTTGGTGAGACTAGTGGCGGGGAGCTGTTTTTT	CSVGETSGGELFF
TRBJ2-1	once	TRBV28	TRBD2	TGTGCCAGCAGTCCGGCGGGAGTAGCATACAATGAGCAGTTCTTC	CASSPAGVAYNEQFF
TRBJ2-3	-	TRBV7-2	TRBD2	TGTGCCAGCGATCGGGCCAGACTAGCGGGAGGGCCCGGCACAGATACGCAGTATTTT	CASDRARLAGGPGTDTQYF
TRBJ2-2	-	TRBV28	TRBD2	TGTGCCAGCAGGGGGGGGGTGCGGGAGCTGTTTTTT	CASRGGVRELFF
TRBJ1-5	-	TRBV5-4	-	TGTGCCAGCAGCTTGGGGGGGCAGCCTAGCAATCAGCCCCAGCATTTT	CASSLGGQPSNQPQHF
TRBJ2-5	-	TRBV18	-	TGTGCCAGCTCACCCCGGCGAGCGGGCGAAGAGACCCAGTACTTC	CASSPRRAGEETQYF
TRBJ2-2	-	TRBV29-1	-	TGCAGCGTTGATATATTCGGGGAGCTGTTTTTT	CSVDIFGELFF
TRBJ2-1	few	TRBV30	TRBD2	TGTGCCTGGAGGAAAGCGGGAGGGCCGAATAACGAGCAGTTCTTC	CAWRKAGGPNNEQFF
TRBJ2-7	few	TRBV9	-	TGTGCCAGCAGCGTAGCTTACGGACAAGCCTACGAGCAGTACTTC	CASSVAYGQAYEQYF
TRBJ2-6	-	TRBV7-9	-	TGTGCCAGCAGCTCAGACATATCGGTCGTATACTCTGGGGCCAACGTCCTGACTTTC	CASSSDISVVYSGANVLTF
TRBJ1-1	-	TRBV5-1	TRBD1	TGCGCCAGCAGCCCGATGTACCTAGGACAGGCCGGCACTGAAGCTTTCTTT	CASSPMYLGQAGTEAFF
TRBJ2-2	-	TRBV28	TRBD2	TGTGCCAGCAGTCCCAGACAGGGGATGCTAGCGGGGGTAAACACCGGGGAGCTGTTTTTT	CASSPRQGMLAGVNTGELFF
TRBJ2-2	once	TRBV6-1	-	TGTGCCAGCATTAGGGCAGGGTGGTCCGGGGAGCTGTTTTTT	CASIRAGWSGELFF
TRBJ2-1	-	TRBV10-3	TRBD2	TGTGCCATCAGACACGGACTAGCGGGAGGGCCCCGATCCTACAATGAGCAGTTCTTC	CAIRHGLAGGPRSYNEQFF
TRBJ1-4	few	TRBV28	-	TGTGCCAGCACTTGGACAGATGAAAAACTGTTTTTT	CASTWTDEKLFF
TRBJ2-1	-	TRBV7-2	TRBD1	TGTGCCAGCAGCTCGTACCGGGACAGATTCTTTAGCTCCTACAATGAGCAGTTCTTC	CASSSYRDRFFSSYNEQFF
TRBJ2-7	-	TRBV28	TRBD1	TGTGCCAGCAGACCTGGGACAGTGGGATACGAGCAGTACTTC	CASRPGTVGYEQYF
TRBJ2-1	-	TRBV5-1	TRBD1	TGCGCCAGCAGGGACAGGGAGAGCTCCTACAATGAGCAGTTCTTC	CASRDRESSYNEQFF
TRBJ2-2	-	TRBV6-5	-	TGTGCCAGCAGGGAGCGACTAGGAGCGGGGGAGCTGTTTTTT	CASRERLGAGELFF
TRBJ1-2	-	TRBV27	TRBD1	TGTGCCAGCAGTTTGGGGACAGGGAGGGACTATGGCTACACCTTC	CASSLGTGRDYGYTF
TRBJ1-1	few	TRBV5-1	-	TGCGCCAGCAGCTCAGGGCGCCAAGTTGAAGCTTTCTTT	CASSSGRQVEAFF
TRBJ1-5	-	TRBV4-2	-	TGTGCCAGCAGCCAAGATAGAGTGGACAGAGCCCAGCATTTT	CASSQDRVDRAQHF
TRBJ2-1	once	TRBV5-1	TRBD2	TGCGCCAGCAGCTCACCCTCAACGGGAAGCGGGGTTACCTACAATGAGCAGTTCTTC	CASSSPSTGSGVTYNEQFF
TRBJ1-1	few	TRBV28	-	TGTGCCAGCTCCGAGATCCGGCTGGGGGGGTTGATGAACACTGAAGCTTTCTTT	CASSEIRLGGLMNTEAFF
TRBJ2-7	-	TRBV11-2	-	TGTGCCAGCAGCCGAGCGGCCAGCGAGCAGTACTTC	CASSRAASEQYF
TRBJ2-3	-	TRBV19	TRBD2	TGTGCCAGTATTGCTGTAGCGGGGAGCACAGATACGCAGTATTTT	CASIAVAGSTDTQYF
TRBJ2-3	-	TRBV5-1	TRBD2	TGCGCCAGCAGCTTGGCCCTAGCGGGAACAGATACGCAGTATTTT	CASSLALAGTDTQYF
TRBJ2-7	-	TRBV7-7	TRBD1	TGTGCTAGCAGCAAAACGACAGGGCACGACGAGCAGTACTTC	CASSKTTGHDEQYF
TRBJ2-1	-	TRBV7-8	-	TGTGCCAGCAGATTAGGAGGGGGCAATGAGCGGTTCTTC	CASRLGGGNERFF
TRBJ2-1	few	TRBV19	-	TGTGCCAGTAAACGAGGCCTATCACAATCCCGGAATAATGAGCAGTTCTTC	CASKRGLSQSRNNEQFF
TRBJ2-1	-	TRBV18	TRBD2	TGTGCCAGCTCACCGACTAGCGTCTACAATGAGCAGTTCTTC	CASSPTSVYNEQFF
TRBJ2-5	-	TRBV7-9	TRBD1	TGTGCCAGCAGTCCGGCGAGGACAGGGACCTATCAAGAGACCCAGTACTTC	CASSPARTGTYQETQYF
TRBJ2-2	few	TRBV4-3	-	TGCGCCAGCAGCCAAGAAGCCCCCGCCCTAACGAACACCGGGGAGCTGTTTTTT	CASSQEAPALTNTGELFF
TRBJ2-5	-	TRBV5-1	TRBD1	TGCGCCAGCAGCTTGCAGGGGGCCCAAGAGACCCAGTACTTC	CASSLQGAQETQYF
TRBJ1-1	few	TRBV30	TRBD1	TGTGCCTGGAGAGGGATGGGACAGGGGTTTGGTACAGCTTTCTTT	CAWRGMGQGFGTAFF